This T cell receptor (beta chain) was sequenced in a study of Ad26.COV2.S vaccination and SARS-CoV-2 variants. Study information: COV1001, an Ad26.COV2.S trial, supplied this vaccine-arm donor. Once, or twice with 56 days between doses, Ad26.COV2.S was given intramuscularly.

The V and J ends lost 3 bases and 3 bases, in that order; junction bases with no gene match: 5. CDR3 length: 14 amino acids. Germline CDR1 LNHNV, CDR2 YYDKDF (reference sequence). Regarding treatment: roughly 18 received Ad26.COV2.S at low or high dose, single or two shots; 5 received placebo; per-sample allocation not given. Sampling took place 63 days after the first vaccine or placebo injection. Adults aged 18-55 years in Boston included the donor. Immunization relied on an Ad26 vector, which expressed Wuhan-strain SARS-CoV-2 spike. The repertoire was sequenced with immunoSEQ multiplex PCR; TCRdb's copy has only in-frame clones and lacks some. The table shows about 350,000 clones, with roughly 85% occurring only once.

Source: peripheral blood, taken in a trial of Ad26.COV2.S vaccine versus placebo. This rearrangement joins TRBV15 to TRBJ2-7; 7 nucleotides agree with TRBD1. This TCR derives from a person aged 18 to 59 who received the Ad26.COV2.S COVID-19 vaccine or a placebo. The CDR3 loop is CATSSLGQIYEQYF. The CDR3 DNA sequence: TGTGCCACCAGCAGCCTGGGACAGATCTACGAGCAGTACTTC. Supplemented by reference TRBV15 and TRBJ2-7, the full variable domain reads DAMVIQNPRYQVTQFGKPVTLSCSQTLNHNVMYWYQQKSSQAPKLLFHYYDKDFNNEADTPDNFQSRRPNTSFCFLDIRSPGLGDTAMYLCATSSLGQIYEQYFGPGTRLTVT.